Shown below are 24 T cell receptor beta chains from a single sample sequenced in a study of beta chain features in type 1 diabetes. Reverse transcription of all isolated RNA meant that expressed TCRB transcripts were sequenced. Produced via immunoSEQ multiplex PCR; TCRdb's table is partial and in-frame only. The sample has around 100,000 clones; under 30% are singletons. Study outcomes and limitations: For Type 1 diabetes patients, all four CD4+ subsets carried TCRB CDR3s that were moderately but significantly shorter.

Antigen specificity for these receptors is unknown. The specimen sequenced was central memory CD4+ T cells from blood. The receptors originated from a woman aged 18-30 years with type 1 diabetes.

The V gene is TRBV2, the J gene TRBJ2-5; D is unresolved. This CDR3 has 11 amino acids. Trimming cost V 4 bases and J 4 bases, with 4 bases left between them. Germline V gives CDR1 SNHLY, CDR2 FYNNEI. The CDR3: CASSARETQYF. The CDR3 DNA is TGTGCCAGCAGTGCCCGAGAGACCCAGTACTTC.

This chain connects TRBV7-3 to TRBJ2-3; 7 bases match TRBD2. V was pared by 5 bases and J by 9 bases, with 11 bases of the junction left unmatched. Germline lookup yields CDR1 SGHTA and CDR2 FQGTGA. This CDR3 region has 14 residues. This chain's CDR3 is CASSPGGTTQTQYF. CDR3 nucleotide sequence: TGTGCCAGCAGCCCGGGCGGGACTACCCAGACGCAGTATTTT.

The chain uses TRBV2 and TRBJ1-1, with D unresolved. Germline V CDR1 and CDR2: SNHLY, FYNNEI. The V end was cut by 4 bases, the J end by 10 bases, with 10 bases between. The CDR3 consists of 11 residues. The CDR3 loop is CASSGREVAFF. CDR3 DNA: TGTGCCAGCAGTGGGCGGGAGGTAGCTTTCTTT. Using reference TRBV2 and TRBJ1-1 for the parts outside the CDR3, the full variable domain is EPEVTQTPSHQVTQMGQEVILRCVPISNHLYFYWYRQILGQKVEFLVSFYNNEISEKSEIFDDQFSVERPDGSNFTLKIRSTKLEDSAMYFCASSGREVAFFGQGTRLTVV.

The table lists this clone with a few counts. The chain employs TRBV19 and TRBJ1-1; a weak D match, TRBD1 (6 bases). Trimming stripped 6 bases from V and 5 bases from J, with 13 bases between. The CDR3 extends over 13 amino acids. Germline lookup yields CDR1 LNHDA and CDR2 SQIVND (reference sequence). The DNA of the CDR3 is TGTGCCAGTAGAGGCACAGGGTGGACTGAAGCTTTCTTT. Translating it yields CASRGTGWTEAFF. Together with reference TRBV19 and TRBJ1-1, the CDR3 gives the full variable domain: DGGITQSPKYLFRKEGQNVTLSCEQNLNHDAMYWYRQDPGQGLRLIYYSQIVNDFQKGDIAEGYSVSREKKESFPLTVTSAQKNPTAFYLCASRGTGWTEAFFGQGTRLTVV.

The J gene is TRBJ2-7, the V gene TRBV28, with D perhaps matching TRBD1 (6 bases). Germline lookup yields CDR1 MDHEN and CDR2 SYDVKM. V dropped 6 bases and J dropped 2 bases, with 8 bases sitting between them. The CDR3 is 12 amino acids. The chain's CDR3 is CASRDSPYEQYF. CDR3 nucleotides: TGTGCCAGCAGGGACAGCCCCTACGAGCAGTACTTC.

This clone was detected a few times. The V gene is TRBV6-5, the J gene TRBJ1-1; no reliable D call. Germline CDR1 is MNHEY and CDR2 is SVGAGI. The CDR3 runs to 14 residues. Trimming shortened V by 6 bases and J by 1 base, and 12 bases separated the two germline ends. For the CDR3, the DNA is TGTGCCAGCAGCCTCGGGGAGGCGAACACTGAAGCTTTCTTT. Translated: CASSLGEANTEAFF.

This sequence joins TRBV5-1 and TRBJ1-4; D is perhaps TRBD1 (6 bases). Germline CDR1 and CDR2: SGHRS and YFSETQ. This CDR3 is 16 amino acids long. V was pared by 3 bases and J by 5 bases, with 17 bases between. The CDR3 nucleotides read TGCGCCAGCAGCTCTCAAGGGGGGGCCCTGAATGAAAAACTGTTTTTT. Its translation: CASSSQGGALNEKLFF.

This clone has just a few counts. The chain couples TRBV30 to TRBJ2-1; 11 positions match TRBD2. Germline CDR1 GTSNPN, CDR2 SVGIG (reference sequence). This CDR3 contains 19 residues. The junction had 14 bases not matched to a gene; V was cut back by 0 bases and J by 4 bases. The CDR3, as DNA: TGTGCCTGGAGTGTACGAGGGGCTAGCGGGAGGCCAAGATACAATGAGCAGTTCTTC. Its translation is CAWSVRGASGRPRYNEQFF.

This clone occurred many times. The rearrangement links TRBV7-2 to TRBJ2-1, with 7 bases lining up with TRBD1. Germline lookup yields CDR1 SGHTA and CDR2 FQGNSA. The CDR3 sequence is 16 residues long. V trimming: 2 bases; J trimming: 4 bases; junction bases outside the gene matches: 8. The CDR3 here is CASSLRQGSVYNEQFF. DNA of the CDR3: TGTGCCAGCAGCTTACGACAGGGAAGTGTATACAATGAGCAGTTCTTC.

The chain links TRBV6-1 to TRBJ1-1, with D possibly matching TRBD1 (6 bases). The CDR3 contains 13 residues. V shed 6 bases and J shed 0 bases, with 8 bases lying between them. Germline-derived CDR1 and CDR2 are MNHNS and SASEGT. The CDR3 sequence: CASSYRVNTEAFF. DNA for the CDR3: TGTGCCAGCAGCTACAGGGTGAACACTGAAGCTTTCTTT.

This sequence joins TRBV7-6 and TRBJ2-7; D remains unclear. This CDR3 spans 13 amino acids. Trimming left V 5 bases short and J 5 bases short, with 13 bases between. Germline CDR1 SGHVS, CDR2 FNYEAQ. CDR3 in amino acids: CASSAHPSHEQYF. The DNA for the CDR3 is TGTGCCAGCAGCGCACACCCTTCACACGAGCAGTACTTC.

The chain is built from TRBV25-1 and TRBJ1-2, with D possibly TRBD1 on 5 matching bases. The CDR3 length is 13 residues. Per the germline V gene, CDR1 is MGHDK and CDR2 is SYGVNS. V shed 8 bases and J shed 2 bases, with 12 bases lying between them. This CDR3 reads CASQGIGNYGYTF. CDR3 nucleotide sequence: TGTGCCAGCCAGGGTATAGGCAACTATGGCTACACCTTC.

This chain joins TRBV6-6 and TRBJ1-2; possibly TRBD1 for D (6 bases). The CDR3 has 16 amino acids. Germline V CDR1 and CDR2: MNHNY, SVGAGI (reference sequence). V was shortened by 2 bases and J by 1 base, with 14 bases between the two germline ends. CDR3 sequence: CASSYLRDKINYGYTF. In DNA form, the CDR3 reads TGTGCCAGCAGTTACCTCAGGGACAAGATTAACTATGGCTACACCTTC.

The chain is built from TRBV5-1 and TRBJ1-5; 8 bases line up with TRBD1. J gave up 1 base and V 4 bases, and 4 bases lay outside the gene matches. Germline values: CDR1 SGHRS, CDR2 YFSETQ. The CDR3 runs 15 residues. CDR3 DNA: TGCGCCAGCAGCCCCCAGGGGGCAAGCAATCAGCCCCAGCATTTT. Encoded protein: CASSPQGASNQPQHF.

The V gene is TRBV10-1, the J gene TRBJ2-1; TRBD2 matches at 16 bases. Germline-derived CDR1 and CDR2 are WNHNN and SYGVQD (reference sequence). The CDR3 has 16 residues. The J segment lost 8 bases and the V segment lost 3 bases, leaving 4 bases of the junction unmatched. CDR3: CASSDPGLAGGYEQFF. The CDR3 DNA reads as TGCGCCAGCAGTGACCCGGGACTAGCGGGAGGGTATGAGCAGTTCTTC.

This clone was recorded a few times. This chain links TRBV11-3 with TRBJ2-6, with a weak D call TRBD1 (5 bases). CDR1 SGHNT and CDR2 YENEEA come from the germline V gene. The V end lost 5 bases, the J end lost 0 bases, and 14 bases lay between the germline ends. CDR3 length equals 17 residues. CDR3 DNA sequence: TGTGCCAGCAGCCCCGGTGGACAACCCTCTGGGGCCAACGTCCTGACTTTC. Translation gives CASSPGGQPSGANVLTF.

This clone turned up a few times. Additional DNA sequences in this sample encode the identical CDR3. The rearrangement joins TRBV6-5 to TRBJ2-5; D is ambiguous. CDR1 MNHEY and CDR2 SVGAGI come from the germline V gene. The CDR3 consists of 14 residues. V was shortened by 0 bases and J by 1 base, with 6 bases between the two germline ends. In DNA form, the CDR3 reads TGTGCCAGCAGTTACTCACAGATCCAAGAGACCCAGTACTTC. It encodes CASSYSQIQETQYF.

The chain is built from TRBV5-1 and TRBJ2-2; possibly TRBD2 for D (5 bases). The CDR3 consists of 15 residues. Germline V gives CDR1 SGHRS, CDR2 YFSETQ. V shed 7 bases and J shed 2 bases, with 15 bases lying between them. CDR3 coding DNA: TGCGCCAGCCTCTGGAGGCAGAATAACACCGGGGAGCTGTTTTTT. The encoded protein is CASLWRQNNTGELFF.

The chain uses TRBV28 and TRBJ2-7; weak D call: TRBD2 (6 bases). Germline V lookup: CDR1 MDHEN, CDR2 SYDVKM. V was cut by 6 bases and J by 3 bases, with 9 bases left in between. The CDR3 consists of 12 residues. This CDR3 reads CASSKGGYEQYF. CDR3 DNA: TGTGCCAGCAGCAAGGGAGGCTACGAGCAGTACTTC.

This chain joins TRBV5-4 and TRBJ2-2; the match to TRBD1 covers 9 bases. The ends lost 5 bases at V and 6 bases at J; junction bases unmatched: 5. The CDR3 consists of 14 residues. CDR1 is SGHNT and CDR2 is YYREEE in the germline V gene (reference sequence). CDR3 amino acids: CASSRDRVPGELFF. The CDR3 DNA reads TGTGCCAGCAGTCGGGACAGGGTCCCCGGGGAGCTGTTTTTT.

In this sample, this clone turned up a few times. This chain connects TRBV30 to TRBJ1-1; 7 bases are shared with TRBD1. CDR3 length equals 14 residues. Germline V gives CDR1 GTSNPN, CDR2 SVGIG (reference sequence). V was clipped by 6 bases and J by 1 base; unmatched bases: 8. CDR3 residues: CACKRGQGNTEAFF. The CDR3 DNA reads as TGTGCCTGTAAGAGGGGGCAGGGGAACACTGAAGCTTTCTTT.

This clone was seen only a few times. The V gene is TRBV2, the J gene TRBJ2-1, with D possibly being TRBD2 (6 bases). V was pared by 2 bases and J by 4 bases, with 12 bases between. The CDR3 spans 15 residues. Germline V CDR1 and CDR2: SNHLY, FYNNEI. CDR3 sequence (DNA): TGTGCCAGCAGTGAAAGTAGCGGAACTTACAATGAGCAGTTCTTC. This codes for CASSESSGTYNEQFF.

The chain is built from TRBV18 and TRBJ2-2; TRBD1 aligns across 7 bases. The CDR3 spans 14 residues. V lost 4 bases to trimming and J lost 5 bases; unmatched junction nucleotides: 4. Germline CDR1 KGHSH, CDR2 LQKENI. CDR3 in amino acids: CASSRDRQTGELFF. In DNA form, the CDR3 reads TGTGCCAGCTCACGGGACAGACAGACCGGGGAGCTGTTTTTT.

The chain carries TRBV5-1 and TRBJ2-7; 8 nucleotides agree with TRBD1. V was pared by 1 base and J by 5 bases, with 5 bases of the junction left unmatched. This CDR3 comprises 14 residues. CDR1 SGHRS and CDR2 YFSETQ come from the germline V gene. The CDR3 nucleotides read TGCGCCAGCAGCTTGAGGACAGGGTACCACGAGCAGTACTTC. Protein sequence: CASSLRTGYHEQYF.